One sample yielded the 27 T cell receptor beta chains listed below, sequenced in a study of T-cell reconstitution after alpha-beta-depleted transplantation in children. For TCRbeta, the library was prepared with unique molecular identifiers. TCRdb fed the PCR reads into MiXCR, producing one record per CDR3 protein. Of some 350,000 distinct CDR3 sequences detected, approximately 10% appear once; the ten largest clones hold approximately 2.3%. Specimen: PBMCs from the stem cell graft donor, collected from the stem cell graft. The origin of the receptors is a human donor who donated a stem cell graft to a child with acute lymphoblastic leukemia.

J is TRBJ2-1 and V is TRBV19; TRBD2 agrees at 11 bases. With V trimmed by 10 bases and J by 3 bases, 5 bases remained unmatched. CDR1 is LNHDA and CDR2 is SQIVND in the germline V gene (reference sequence). CDR3 size: 14 residues. CDR3 nucleotide sequence: TGTGCCACCTTAACTAGCGGGAGCTACAATGAGCAGTTCTTC. Translating gives CATLTSGSYNEQFF.

Written as DNA, the CDR3 is TGCAGCGTTGTGGGGCAGGGTGGAGAGACCCAGTACTTC. Residues: CSVVGQGGETQYF. This rearrangement joins TRBV29-1 to TRBJ2-5; tentatively, D is TRBD1 (5 bases). Deletions cut 4 bases from V and 4 bases from J, with 13 bases between. CDR3 length: 13 residues. In germline, CDR1 is SQVTM, CDR2 ANQGSEA.

The sample holds many counts of this clonotype. The DNA for the CDR3 is TGTGCCAGCAGCCCTAGCCCGGGCTCCTACAATGAGCAGTTCTTC. As protein: CASSPSPGSYNEQFF. This chain uses TRBV7-8 with TRBJ2-1; a possible D gene is TRBD2 (5 bases). CDR1 and CDR2 from the germline V gene are SGHVS and FQNEAQ. V lost 5 bases and J 0 bases, leaving 11 bases between the germline ends. CDR3 length: 15 amino acids. Looking up the rest from reference TRBV7-8 and TRBJ2-1 gives the full variable domain: GAGVSQSPRYKVAKRGQDVALRCDPISGHVSLFWYQQALGQGPEFLTYFQNEAQLDKSGLPSDRFFAERPEGSVSTLKIQRTQQEDSAVYLCASSPSPGSYNEQFFGPGTRLTVL.

This clonotype has just a few counts. This rearrangement joins TRBV4-3 to TRBJ2-2; D unclear. The CDR3 is 13 amino acids. V lost 1 base and J lost 6, with 6 bases in between. CDR1 is LGHNA, CDR2 YSLEER, per germline. This CDR3 is CASSQVDSGELFF. The CDR3 DNA sequence: TGCGCCAGCAGCCAAGTAGACTCCGGGGAGCTGTTTTTT.

Here the CDR3 DNA reads TGCAGTGCTAGAGAAGAACTAGCGATACATGAGCAGTTCTTC. Translating it yields CSAREELAIHEQFF. This chain links TRBV20-1 with TRBJ2-1; 7 nucleotides match TRBD2. Germline assignment: CDR1 DFQATT and CDR2 SNEGSKA (reference sequence). The CDR3 has 14 residues. The J segment lost 8 bases and the V segment lost 0 bases, leaving 7 bases of the junction unmatched.

Only a few counts were recorded for this clonotype. J is TRBJ1-5 and V is TRBV5-1, with unresolved D. The CDR3 is 12 amino acids. In germline, CDR1 is SGHRS, CDR2 YFSETQ. The germline V and J ends were trimmed by 4 bases and 5 bases, with 7 bases remaining between them. The CDR3 region has the DNA TGCGCCAGCAGCCCCACGTATCAGCCCCAGCATTTT. It specifies CASSPTYQPQHF.

The rearrangement uses TRBV7-9 and TRBJ1-1; maybe TRBD1 (5 bases). The CDR3 contains 16 residues. V was pared by 4 bases and J by 0 bases, with 15 bases between. Germline V gene data show CDR1 as SEHNR and CDR2 as FQNEAQ (reference sequence). CDR3 loop: CASSSTGADMNTEAFF. CDR3 nucleotide sequence: TGTGCCAGCAGCTCGACCGGGGCGGACATGAACACTGAAGCTTTCTTT.

This clonotype showed up many times. V is TRBV5-5 and J is TRBJ2-2; tentative D call: TRBD2 (6 bases). Trimming pared 2 bases from V and 10 bases from J, leaving 18 bases between. In germline, CDR1 is SGHKS, CDR2 YYEKEE (reference sequence). This CDR3 comprises 15 residues. The CDR3 DNA follows: TGTGCCAGCAGCTTACTCACTAGCAGATTCCCGGAGCTGTTTTTT. Amino acid sequence: CASSLLTSRFPELFF.

This clonotype was counted only a few times. The chain combines TRBV2 with TRBJ2-7, with 7 nucleotides matching TRBD1. Germline CDR1 reads SNHLY; CDR2 reads FYNNEI. Germline trimming cut 11 bases from V and 1 base from J; bases unmatched to any gene: 11. CDR3 length: 14 amino acids. Here the CDR3 reads CAVAGTDNSYEQYF. CDR3 DNA sequence: TGTGCCGTAGCCGGGACAGACAATTCCTACGAGCAGTACTTC.

This clonotype was found many times. The chain combines TRBV4-1 with TRBJ2-3; 11 nucleotides agree with TRBD2. The CDR3 spans 18 residues. Germline-derived CDR1 and CDR2 are MGHRA and YSYEKL. Trimming took 5 bases from V and 0 from J; bases not matched to a gene: 10. The CDR3 coding sequence is TGCGCCAGCAGCAATCCGGGACTAGCGGCATCTAGCACAGATACGCAGTATTTT. Its protein product is CASSNPGLAASSTDTQYF.

The rearrangement joins TRBV7-2 to TRBJ2-3, with D maybe TRBD2 (5 bases). V lost 3 bases, J lost 2 bases, and 12 bases lay in between. This CDR3 comprises 15 residues. Germline CDR1 SGHTA, CDR2 FQGNSA. CDR3 in amino acids: CASSFLSGITDTQYF. CDR3 nucleotides: TGTGCCAGCAGCTTCCTCAGCGGAATCACAGATACGCAGTATTTT.

In its sample, this clonotype was seen a few times. V and J are TRBV7-3 and TRBJ2-3; TRBD2 matches 8 bases. Trimming at V came to 2 bases and at J to 2 bases, leaving 6 bases not matched to a gene. This CDR3 comprises 16 residues. Germline assignment: CDR1 SGHTA and CDR2 FQGTGA. CDR3 DNA sequence: TGTGCCAGCAGCTTATTCGGGACTAGTTCCACAGATACGCAGTATTTT. It is translated as CASSLFGTSSTDTQYF.

This chain links TRBV6-1 with TRBJ2-1, with TRBD2 identical over 13 bases. CDR1 is MNHNS and CDR2 is SASEGT in the germline V gene. CDR3 length equals 15 residues. Trimming at V came to 7 bases and at J to 7 bases, leaving 7 bases not matched to a gene. CDR3 protein: CASTLAGGHLNEQFF. CDR3 in DNA: TGTGCCAGCACACTAGCGGGAGGGCATTTAAATGAGCAGTTCTTC.

This clonotype was counted many times. The J gene is TRBJ1-1, the V gene TRBV5-1; 7 bases align to TRBD1. V shed 0 bases, J shed 5 bases, and the junction held 13 bases outside the gene matches. Germline values: CDR1 SGHRS, CDR2 YFSETQ. The CDR3 loop spans 17 amino acids. Here the CDR3 reads CASSLEWGQPQGTEAFF. In DNA, the CDR3 is TGCGCCAGCAGCTTGGAGTGGGGACAGCCCCAGGGGACTGAAGCTTTCTTT.

Comment on this clonotype: The missing conserved phenylalanine or tryptophan at the end of this CDR3 makes a read error likely. This chain connects TRBV5-1 to TRBJ2-1; D is unresolved. The CDR3 loop spans 15 amino acids. Germline V gene lookup returns CDR1 SGHRS and CDR2 YFSETQ. The V end was cut by 1 base, the J end by 5 bases, with 13 bases between. CDR3 region: CASSLLGQENNEQFL. The CDR3 DNA is TGCGCCAGCAGCTTGTTAGGCCAGGAAAACAATGAGCAGTTCTTG.

This clonotype was found a few times. This chain links TRBV20-1 with TRBJ1-2; TRBD1 might be the D (5 bases). The CDR3 length is 11 residues. Trimming cost V 5 bases and J 8 bases, with 12 bases left between them. The germline V gene has CDR1 DFQATT and CDR2 SNEGSKA (reference sequence). The CDR3 region has the DNA TGCAGTGCTTACAGGTCGAGGGGCTACACCTTC. It codes for CSAYRSRGYTF.

The table lists this clonotype with a few counts. The J gene is TRBJ1-4, the V gene TRBV4-2; 10 bases are a match to TRBD1. The CDR3 totals 16 residues. V lost 3 bases, J lost 8 bases, and 9 bases stayed unmatched. Germline V gene lookup returns CDR1 LGHNA and CDR2 YNFKEQ. This chain's CDR3 is CASSHHRQGADEKLFF. CDR3 coding DNA: TGTGCCAGCAGCCATCATCGACAGGGGGCGGACGAAAAACTGTTTTTT.

This clonotype was recorded at least ten times. This chain uses TRBV10-3 with TRBJ1-1, with D hard to call. CDR3 size: 14 residues. From germline, CDR1 is ENHRY and CDR2 SYGVKD. The V gene lost 3 bases and the J gene lost 1 base, with 9 bases spanning the gap. The DNA for the CDR3 is TGTGCCATCAGTGAACAACGGGAGAACACTGAAGCTTTCTTT. Protein: CAISEQRENTEAFF.

The V and J genes are TRBV6-5 and TRBJ2-7; 7 bases agree with TRBD1. CDR1 and CDR2 from the germline V gene are MNHEY and SVGAGI. Germline trimming cut 4 bases from V and 5 bases from J; bases unmatched to any gene: 11. The CDR3 is 15 residues long. CDR3 amino acids: CASSSMTGSDDEQYF. The CDR3 coding sequence is TGTGCCAGCAGTTCGATGACAGGGAGTGACGACGAGCAGTACTTC.

This rearrangement joins TRBV7-3 to TRBJ2-1; 11 nucleotides match TRBD2. With V trimmed by 4 bases and J by 8 bases, 10 bases remained unmatched. Germline assignment: CDR1 SGHTA and CDR2 FQGTGA. CDR3 size: 16 residues. In DNA form, the CDR3 reads TGTGCCAGCAGCTCTTCGACTAGCGGGATAATCGATGAGCAGTTCTTC. Encoded protein: CASSSSTSGIIDEQFF.

The rearrangement links TRBV12-3 or TRBV12-4 to TRBJ1-5, with D maybe TRBD1 (6 bases). V dropped 6 bases and J dropped 2 bases, with 29 bases sitting between them. CDR3 length: 20 amino acids. This CDR3 reads CASRSNIVGGGGLGNQPQHF. CDR3 nucleotide sequence: TGTGCCAGCAGATCCAACATAGTTGGAGGGGGAGGGCTGGGCAATCAGCCCCAGCATTTT.

The V call is TRBV5-1, the J call TRBJ2-5, with 9 positions matching TRBD1. The CDR3 is 14 residues long. From germline, CDR1 is SGHRS and CDR2 YFSETQ. V shed 6 bases, J shed 4 bases, and the junction held 7 bases outside the gene matches. The CDR3: CASTPKDRGETQYF. Written as DNA, the CDR3 is TGCGCCAGCACCCCTAAGGACAGGGGAGAGACCCAGTACTTC.

The genes are TRBV4-3 and TRBJ2-7, with TRBD2 as a possible D gene (6 bases). Per the germline V gene, CDR1 is LGHNA and CDR2 is YSLEER. V was shortened by 0 bases and J by 4 bases, with 16 bases between the two germline ends. The CDR3 loop spans 16 amino acids. CDR3: CASSQERSGGYYEQYF. The CDR3 bases are TGCGCCAGCAGCCAAGAAAGGTCCGGGGGTTATTACGAGCAGTACTTC.

In its sample, this clonotype was seen a few times. DNA of the CDR3: TGTGCCAGCAGTCCGTTCGAAAGGACAGGGAGGCGGCTAAAAGCTTTCTTT. Translating gives CASSPFERTGRRLKAFF. The rearrangement links TRBV28 to TRBJ1-1, with 8 bases that match TRBD1. CDR1 is MDHEN and CDR2 is SYDVKM in the germline V gene. Trimming removed 5 bases from V and 9 bases from J; junction bases left unmatched: 20. The CDR3 length is 17 residues.

This clonotype was picked up a small number of times. The chain links TRBV7-9 to TRBJ1-1; no clear D gene. V dropped 7 bases and J dropped 3 bases, with 12 bases sitting between them. The CDR3 loop spans 13 amino acids. Germline V gene data show CDR1 as SEHNR and CDR2 as FQNEAQ (reference sequence). The CDR3 DNA reads as TGTGCCAGCACCGATCCTTTGGACACTGAAGCTTTCTTT. It yields the protein CASTDPLDTEAFF.

This clonotype was picked up a small number of times. This rearrangement joins TRBV28 to TRBJ2-7; tentatively, D is TRBD1 (6 bases). The germline V gene encodes CDR1 MDHEN and CDR2 SYDVKM. Trimming took 6 bases from V and 2 from J, leaving 14 bases between them. This CDR3 comprises 14 residues. The CDR3 protein is CASRLGTTTYEQYF. The CDR3 nucleotides are TGTGCCAGCAGACTCGGGACAACCACCTACGAGCAGTACTTC.

This rearrangement joins TRBV20-1 to TRBJ2-7, with 7 bases fitting TRBD1. Germline V gene sequence: CDR1 DFQATT, CDR2 SNEGSKA (reference sequence). The length of the CDR3 is 14 residues. Trimming cost V 2 bases and J 6 bases; bases outside gene matches: 10. The CDR3 here is CSARYLHRGVEQYF. As DNA, the CDR3 is TGCAGTGCTAGATACCTTCACAGGGGCGTCGAGCAGTACTTC.